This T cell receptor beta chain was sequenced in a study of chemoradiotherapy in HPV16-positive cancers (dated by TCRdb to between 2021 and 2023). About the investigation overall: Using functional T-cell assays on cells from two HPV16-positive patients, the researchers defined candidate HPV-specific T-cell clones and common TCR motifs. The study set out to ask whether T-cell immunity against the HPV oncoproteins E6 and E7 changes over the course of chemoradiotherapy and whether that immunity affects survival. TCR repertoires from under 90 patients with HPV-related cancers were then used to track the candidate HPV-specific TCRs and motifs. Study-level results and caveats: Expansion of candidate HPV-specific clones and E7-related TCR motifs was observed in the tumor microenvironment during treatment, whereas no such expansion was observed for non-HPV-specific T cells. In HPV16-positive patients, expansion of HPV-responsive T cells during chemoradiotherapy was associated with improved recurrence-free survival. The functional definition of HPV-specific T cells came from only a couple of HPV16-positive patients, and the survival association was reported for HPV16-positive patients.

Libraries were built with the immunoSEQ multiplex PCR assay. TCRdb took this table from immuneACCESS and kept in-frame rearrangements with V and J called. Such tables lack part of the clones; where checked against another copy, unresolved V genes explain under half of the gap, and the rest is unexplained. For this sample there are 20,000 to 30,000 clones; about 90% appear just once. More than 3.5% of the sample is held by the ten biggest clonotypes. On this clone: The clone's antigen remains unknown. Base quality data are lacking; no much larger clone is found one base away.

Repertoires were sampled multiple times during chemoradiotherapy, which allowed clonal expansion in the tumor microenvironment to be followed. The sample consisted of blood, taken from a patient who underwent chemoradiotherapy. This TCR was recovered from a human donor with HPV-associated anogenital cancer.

The CDR3 protein: CASSEGTYEQYF. The DNA sequence is TGTGCCAGCAGTGAGGGCACCTACGAGCAGTACTTC. Recombination connected TRBV27 to TRBJ2-7; the D gene is possibly TRBD2, with 5 bases matching. The CDR3 goes from the cysteine to the phenylalanine over 12 residues. The sequence is cut down to CDR3 DNA, 36 bases in frame from base 1. The germline V gene (reference sequence) supplies CDR1 MNHEY and CDR2 SMNVEV. Cut back by 5 bases and 2 bases, the V and J ends lie 7 bases apart.